This TCR beta chain was documented in a study of human T cells and chemical hapten exposure. Study summary: Across samples, TCR yields varied, mostly owing to small differences in pooled library volumes.

This clonotype was observed a few times. Unique molecular identifiers were linked by the library to individual cDNA molecules. TCRdb redid the calling of the RACE reads with MiXCR, one entry per CDR3 protein. This table holds some 180,000 distinct CDR3 sequences, 20% to 25% found once. Time point defined: patch test 1, 2 weeks after DPC sensitization. Treatment reported: therapeutic diphenylcyclopropenone sensitization with weekly scalp DPC. Before extraction, the whole blood was not fractionated, and total RNA was taken from it. CDR3 length equals 13 residues. V was pared by 4 bases and J by 4 bases, with 11 bases between. Germline CDR1 reads ENHRY; CDR2 reads SYGVKD.

Sequencing was performed on whole blood, taken in connection with sensitization to the hapten diphenylcyclopropenone (DPC). The gene calls are TRBV10-3 and TRBJ2-7; D is possibly TRBD2 (6 bases). The clonotype was recovered from a woman in her forties or fifties with alopecia areata. Some clones in this sample may be carry-over from other donors' samples. The CDR3 here is CAISAGSRYEQYF. CDR3 in DNA: TGTGCCATCAGTGCCGGGAGTCGGTACGAGCAGTACTTC.